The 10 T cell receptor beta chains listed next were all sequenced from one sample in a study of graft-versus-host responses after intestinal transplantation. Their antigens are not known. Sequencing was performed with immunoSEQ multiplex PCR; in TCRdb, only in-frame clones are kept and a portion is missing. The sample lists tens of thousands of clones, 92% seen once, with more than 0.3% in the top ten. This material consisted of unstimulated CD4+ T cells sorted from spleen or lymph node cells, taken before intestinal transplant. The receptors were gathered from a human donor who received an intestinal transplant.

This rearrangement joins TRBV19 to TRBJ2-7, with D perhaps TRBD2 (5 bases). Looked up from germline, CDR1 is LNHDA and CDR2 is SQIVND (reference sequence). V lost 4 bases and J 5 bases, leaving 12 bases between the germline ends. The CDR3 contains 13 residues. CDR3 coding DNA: TGTGCCAGTAGTACCGCAGACGGGGACGAGCAGTACTTC. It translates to CASSTADGDEQYF.

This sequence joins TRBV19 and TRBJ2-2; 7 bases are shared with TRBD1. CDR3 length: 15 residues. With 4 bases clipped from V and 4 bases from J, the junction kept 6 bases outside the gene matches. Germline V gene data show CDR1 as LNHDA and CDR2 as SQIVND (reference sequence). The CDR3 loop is CASSRRTGFTGELFF. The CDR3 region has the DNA TGTGCCAGTAGTAGAAGGACAGGATTCACCGGGGAGCTGTTTTTT.

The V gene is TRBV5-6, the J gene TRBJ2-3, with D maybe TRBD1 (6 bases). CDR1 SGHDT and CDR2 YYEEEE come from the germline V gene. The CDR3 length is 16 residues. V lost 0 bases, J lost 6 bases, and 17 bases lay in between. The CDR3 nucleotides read TGTGCCAGCAGCTTGGAACCCTTTTCGAGGGGGGATACGCAGTATTTT. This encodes CASSLEPFSRGDTQYF.

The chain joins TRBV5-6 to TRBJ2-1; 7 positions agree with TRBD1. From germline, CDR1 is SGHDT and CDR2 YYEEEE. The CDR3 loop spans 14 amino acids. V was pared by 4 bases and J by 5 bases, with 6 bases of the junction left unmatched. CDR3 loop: CASSRRQGNNEQFF. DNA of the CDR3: TGTGCCAGCAGCCGCCGACAGGGTAACAATGAGCAGTTCTTC.

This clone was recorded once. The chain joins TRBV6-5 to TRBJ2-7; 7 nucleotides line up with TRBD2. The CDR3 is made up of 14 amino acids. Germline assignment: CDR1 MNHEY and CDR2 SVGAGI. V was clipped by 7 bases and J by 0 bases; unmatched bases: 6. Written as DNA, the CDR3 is TGTGCCAGCACAAGCGGGATCAACTCCTACGAGCAGTACTTC. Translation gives CASTSGINSYEQYF.

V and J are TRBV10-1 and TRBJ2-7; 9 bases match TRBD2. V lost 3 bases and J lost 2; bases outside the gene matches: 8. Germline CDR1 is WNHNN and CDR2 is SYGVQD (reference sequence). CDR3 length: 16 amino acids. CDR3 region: CASSEGVGGRAYEQYF. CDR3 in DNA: TGCGCCAGCAGTGAAGGGGTCGGCGGGAGGGCCTACGAGCAGTACTTC.

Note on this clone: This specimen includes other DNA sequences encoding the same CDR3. The CDR3: CASSPGQGEYEQYF. The CDR3 coding sequence is TGTGCCAGCAGCCCGGGGCAGGGGGAGTACGAGCAGTACTTC. The rearrangement uses TRBV21-1 and TRBJ2-7; TRBD1, the D gene given by the table, was not confirmed from the DNA. TRBV21-1 has pseudogene status. The CDR3 has 14 amino acids.

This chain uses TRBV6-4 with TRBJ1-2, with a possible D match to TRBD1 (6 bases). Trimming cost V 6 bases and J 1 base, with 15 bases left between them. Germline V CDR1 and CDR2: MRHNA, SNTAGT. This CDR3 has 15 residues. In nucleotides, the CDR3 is TGTGCCAGCAGCCCGGGGGGGGCGCATAACTATGGCTACACCTTC. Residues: CASSPGGAHNYGYTF.

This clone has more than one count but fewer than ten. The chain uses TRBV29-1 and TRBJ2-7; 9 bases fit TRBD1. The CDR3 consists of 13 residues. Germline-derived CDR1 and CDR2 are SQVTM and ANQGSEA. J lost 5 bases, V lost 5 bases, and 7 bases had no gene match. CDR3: CSVPGQGAHEQYF. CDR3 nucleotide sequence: TGCAGCGTTCCGGGACAGGGAGCACACGAGCAGTACTTC.

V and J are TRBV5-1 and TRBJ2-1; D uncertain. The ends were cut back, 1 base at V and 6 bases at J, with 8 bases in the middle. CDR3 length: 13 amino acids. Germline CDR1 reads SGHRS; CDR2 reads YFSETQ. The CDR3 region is CASSLPLINEQFF. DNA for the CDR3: TGCGCCAGCAGCTTGCCGCTCATCAATGAGCAGTTCTTC.